This is a list of T cell receptor beta chains from one sample in a study of blood T cells in healthy people across ages. TCRdb redid the calling of the 5' RACE reads with MiXCR, one entry per CDR3 protein. Among about 640,000 distinct CDR3 sequences listed, roughly three fifths were seen once. Sample: blood. The receptors were sampled from a man between 60 and 70 years old in good health. Each CDR3 is given with its conserved first and last residue. Each record gives: V gene, CDR3 protein.

TRBV11-2 | CASSLASYKGETQYF
TRBV2 | CASSDGLAGGQETQYF
TRBV24-1 | CATSSQKFITDTQYF
TRBV28 | CATKGADLETQYF
TRBV3-1 | CASSQVDRLNTEAFF
TRBV5-1 | CASSHTGTGELFF
TRBV5-1 | CASSSGTGGFEAFF
TRBV28 | CATVSRVREQFF
TRBV10-3 | CAMSVDSYGYTF
TRBV12-3/TRBV12-4 | CASSSQGTGETQYF
TRBV6-6 | CASSYQFGEGIYNEQFF
TRBV6-1 | CASSGQFATDTQYF
TRBV25-1 | CASSEGQGFSTDTQYF
TRBV20-1 | CSAPKPGRTRETQYF
TRBV5-1 | CANNSGTCNQPQHF
TRBV9 | CASSPRPGTDTEAFF
TRBV10-3 | CAITPGQQETQYF
TRBV6-6 | CASSSSQGYNSPLHF
TRBV28 | CASSPPGQGDREQYF
TRBV25-1 | CASSALGTRGYTF
TRBV20-1 | CSTPGYNEQFF
TRBV10-2 | CATEDRGNSPLHF
TRBV28 | CASAPQGYEQYF
TRBV4-2 | CASSLEVGRSSYNEQFF
TRBV20-1 | CSARPGGDTQYF
TRBV20-1 | CSARVDGYTF
TRBV20-1 | CSARFEGANVLTF
TRBV3-1 | CASSQVQTSGETQYF
TRBV3-1 | CASSQTWTNQETQYF
TRBV5-1 | CASSPDTGTYNEQFF
TRBV7-2 | CASSFRGMGYNEQFF
TRBV6-6 | CASSYSTGPYRNQPQHF
TRBV29-1 | CSVAGGGGNYGYTF
TRBV27 | CASTYSYNSPLHF
TRBV20-1 | CSAKRGGSSSYNEQFF
TRBV2 | CASSGTGMNEQFF
TRBV29-1 | CSVGLDRGRRYEQYF